Below, 31 T cell receptor beta chains from the same sample are listed, as sequenced in a study of blood T cell repertoires in COVID-19. Profiling relied on immunoSEQ multiplex PCR, and the TCRdb table lists in-frame clones only, not all of them. The repertoire holds 140,000 to 150,000 clones, with about four fifths as singletons. The source material was PBMCs or T cells enriched from blood (not recorded which). These receptors were collected from a woman in her 50s with acute COVID-19.

CDR3 DNA sequence: TGTGCCAGCAGTCTGACTAGCTACAATGAGCAGTTCTTC. The encoded protein is CASSLTSYNEQFF. The genes are TRBV2 and TRBJ2-1; TRBD2 might be the D (6 bases). This CDR3 has 13 amino acids. Between the trimmed V and J ends, which lost 5 bases and 3 bases, there was a span of 8 bases. CDR1 SNHLY and CDR2 FYNNEI come from the germline V gene.

The chain is built from TRBV27 and TRBJ2-6; 7 nucleotides match TRBD1. Losses at the gene ends were 3 bases for V and 0 bases for J; bases not matched to a gene: 5. The CDR3 extends over 17 amino acids. CDR1 and CDR2 from the germline V gene are MNHEY and SMNVEV (reference sequence). CDR3 sequence: CASSFLQGTSGANVLTF. CDR3 nucleotides: TGTGCCAGCAGTTTCTTACAGGGGACCTCTGGGGCCAACGTCCTGACTTTC.

This clone has a handful of counts. V and J are TRBV6-5 and TRBJ2-3, with TRBD2 matching over 12 bases. The CDR3 is made up of 16 amino acids. Germline-derived CDR1 and CDR2 are MNHEY and SVGAGI. V trimming: 0 bases; J trimming: 5 bases; junction bases outside the gene matches: 3. The DNA for the CDR3 is TGTGCCAGCAGTTACTCGACTAGCGGGAGTATAGATACGCAGTATTTT. It yields the protein CASSYSTSGSIDTQYF.

The rearrangement links TRBV24-1 to TRBJ2-5, with D possibly being TRBD1 (5 bases). The CDR3 sequence is 16 residues long. The germline V gene encodes CDR1 KGHDR and CDR2 SFDVKD. V lost 4 bases and J lost 7, with 21 bases in between. CDR3 protein: CATSDPEATAQGTQYF. As DNA, the CDR3 is TGTGCCACCAGTGACCCTGAAGCGACAGCCCAGGGGACCCAGTACTTC.

The chain couples TRBV4-3 to TRBJ1-2; D perhaps matches TRBD1 (6 bases). CDR3 length equals 16 residues. V gave up 0 bases and J gave up 8 bases, with 19 bases separating them. CDR1 is LGHNA, CDR2 YSLEER, per germline. CDR3 nucleotides: TGCGCCAGCAGCCAAGAAGCGACAGGCCTGAGGGTAGGCTACACCTTC. This encodes CASSQEATGLRVGYTF.

This chain connects TRBV28 to TRBJ2-1, with 9 bases that match TRBD2. Germline trimming cut 1 base from V and 8 bases from J; bases unmatched to any gene: 6. CDR3 length: 15 residues. The germline CDR1 and CDR2 sequences are MDHEN and SYDVKM. The CDR3 nucleotides are TGTGCCAGCAGTTTATTGAGCGGGAGGAACGATGAGCAGTTCTTC. Its translation: CASSLLSGRNDEQFF.

This clone was observed a single time. The genes are TRBV5-6 and TRBJ2-5; 8 nucleotides agree with TRBD1. The CDR3 is 13 amino acids. V gave up 3 bases and J gave up 2 bases; unmatched junction bases: 0. Germline assignment: CDR1 SGHDT and CDR2 YYEEEE. The CDR3 nucleotides are TGTGCCAGCAGCTGGGACAGGCAAGAGACCCAGTACTTC. This encodes CASSWDRQETQYF.

The chain recombines TRBV7-9 with TRBJ2-4; 8 bases line up with TRBD2. CDR1 is SEHNR and CDR2 is FQNEAQ in the germline V gene (reference sequence). This CDR3 contains 15 residues. The V and J ends lost 5 bases and 1 base, in that order; junction bases with no gene match: 4. The DNA for the CDR3 is TGTGCCAGCAGCCGGGGGGGCTCGGCCAAAAACATTCAGTACTTC. Translated, it gives CASSRGGSAKNIQYF.

The chain couples TRBV7-2 to TRBJ2-5; a weak D match, TRBD2 (5 bases). The germline CDR1 and CDR2 sequences are SGHTA and FQGNSA. Trimming took 3 bases from V and 5 from J, leaving 16 bases between them. The CDR3 consists of 15 residues. CDR3 bases: TGTGCCAGCAGCTTGCGTGGGAGTGGAGTGGAGACCCAGTACTTC. Its protein product is CASSLRGSGVETQYF. Supplemented by reference TRBV7-2 and TRBJ2-5, the full variable domain reads GAGVSQSPSNKVTEKGKDVELRCDPISGHTALYWYRQSLGQGLEFLIYFQGNSAPDKSGLPSDRFSAERTGGSVSTLTIQRTQQEDSAVYLCASSLRGSGVETQYFGPGTRLLVL.

The J gene is TRBJ1-2, the V gene TRBV5-8, with TRBD1 identical over 7 bases. This CDR3 region has 14 residues. The junction had 7 bases not matched to a gene; V was cut back by 4 bases and J by 4 bases. Germline CDR1 SGHTS, CDR2 YDEGEE. CDR3 protein: CASSPPAGGYGYTF. CDR3 DNA: TGTGCCAGCAGCCCTCCGGCAGGGGGCTATGGCTACACCTTC. Full variable domain (rest looked up from reference TRBV5-8 and TRBJ1-2): EAGVTQSPTHLIKTRGQQATLRCSPISGHTSVYWYQQALGLGLQFLLWYDEGEERNRGNFPPRFSGRQFPNYSSELNVNALELEDSALYLCASSPPAGGYGYTFGSGTRLTVV.

This clone was recorded once. This sequence joins TRBV7-9 and TRBJ1-1; 9 positions agree with TRBD1. This CDR3 comprises 13 residues. J was trimmed by 6 bases and V by 5 bases; bases with no gene match: 4. Germline CDR1 and CDR2: SEHNR and FQNEAQ (reference sequence). CDR3 region: CASSRQGDSEAFF. The CDR3 nucleotides are TGTGCCAGCAGCCGACAGGGGGACTCTGAAGCTTTCTTT.

The chain combines TRBV15 with TRBJ1-5, with 7 bases matching TRBD1. The CDR3 has 15 residues. Germline lookup yields CDR1 LNHNV and CDR2 YYDKDF (reference sequence). With V trimmed by 1 base and J by 7 bases, 7 bases remained unmatched. CDR3 DNA sequence: TGTGCCACCAGCAGAGGACAGGGCACGGCCCAGCCCCAGCATTTT. It is translated as CATSRGQGTAQPQHF.

The chain recombines TRBV11-2 with TRBJ1-6; D not certain. The CDR3 has 14 amino acids. CDR1 is SGHAT, CDR2 FQNNGV, per germline. V gave up 3 bases and J gave up 6 bases, with 9 bases separating them. Here the CDR3 DNA reads TGTGCCAGCAGCTTTTTAGCCAGTAATTCACCCCTCCACTTT. Translating gives CASSFLASNSPLHF.

For this clone: At one end, the junction sequence differs from germline, possibly due to a read error. The rearrangement uses TRBV5-6 and TRBJ2-7; 8 bases are shared with TRBD2. This CDR3 has 11 residues. The germline CDR1 and CDR2 sequences are SGHDT and YYEEEE. CDR3 in DNA: TGTGCCAGCAGCTTGAGAGCGGGAGAAGACTTC. Protein sequence: CASSLRAGEDF.

This clone is a singleton in its sample. The rearrangement links TRBV9 to TRBJ2-7, with 7 bases identical to TRBD1. CDR3 size: 13 residues. The ends lost 3 bases at V and 5 bases at J; junction bases unmatched: 5. Germline CDR1 is SGDLS and CDR2 is YYNGEE. CDR3 loop: CASSASTGNEQYF. Here the CDR3 DNA reads TGTGCCAGCAGCGCCTCGACAGGGAACGAGCAGTACTTC.

The chain recombines TRBV19 with TRBJ2-7; D perhaps matches TRBD2 (5 bases). The germline gives CDR1 LNHDA, CDR2 SQIVND (reference sequence). The CDR3 runs to 13 residues. The V end was cut by 3 bases, the J end by 7 bases, with 13 bases between. CDR3 sequence: CASSIARTGEQYF. The CDR3 nucleotides are TGTGCCAGTAGTATTGCTAGGACGGGGGAGCAGTACTTC.

The chain uses TRBV7-8 and TRBJ2-3; tentative D call: TRBD2 (6 bases). Germline V gene data show CDR1 as SGHVS and CDR2 as FQNEAQ. The CDR3 runs 14 residues. V lost 4 bases and J lost 0, with 8 bases in between. In nucleotides, the CDR3 is TGTGCCAGCAGCTATGGGAGGAGCACAGATACGCAGTATTTT. It specifies CASSYGRSTDTQYF.

This chain connects TRBV3-1 (or the pseudogene TRBV3-2) to TRBJ2-1; a weak D match, TRBD1 (6 bases). Trimming took off 4 bases at V and 6 bases at J, with 13 bases between the two ends. Germline CDR1 LGHDT, CDR2 YNNKEL (reference sequence). This CDR3 has 14 amino acids. The CDR3 sequence: CASSLTLGANEQFF. The DNA of the CDR3 is TGTGCCAGCAGCCTCACCTTGGGGGCCAATGAGCAGTTCTTC.

The rearrangement joins TRBV15 to TRBJ2-2; 7 bases match TRBD1. After removal of 0 bases from V and 5 bases from J, the junction contained 6 bases not matched to a gene. The CDR3 sequence is 16 residues long. Looked up from germline, CDR1 is LNHNV and CDR2 is YYDKDF (reference sequence). The CDR3 DNA reads TGTGCCACCAGCAGAGATTCTTTACAGGGGACCGGGGAGCTGTTTTTT. This sequence encodes CATSRDSLQGTGELFF.

The genes are TRBV7-2 and TRBJ2-3; D may be TRBD2 (5 bases). V was shortened by 1 base and J by 10 bases, with 12 bases between the two germline ends. Germline CDR1 SGHTA, CDR2 FQGNSA. This CDR3 is 13 amino acids long. The CDR3 sequence: CASSLGRRQPQYF. CDR3 sequence (DNA): TGTGCCAGCAGCTTAGGACGGAGGCAACCGCAGTATTTT. The whole variable domain, filled in from reference TRBV7-2 and TRBJ2-3, reads GAGVSQSPSNKVTEKGKDVELRCDPISGHTALYWYRQSLGQGLEFLIYFQGNSAPDKSGLPSDRFSAERTGGSVSTLTIQRTQQEDSAVYLCASSLGRRQPQYFGPGTRLTVL.

In its sample, this clone was seen once. At one end the junction does not follow the germline gene, possibly because of a read error. The chain's CDR3 is CASSQGLASNQPQHF. The CDR3 coding sequence is TGCGCCAGCAGCCAAGGATTAGCCAGCAACCAGCCCCAGCATTTT. The rearrangement joins TRBV4-3 to TRBJ1-5; D remains ambiguous. CDR1 is LGHNA, CDR2 YSLEER, per germline. The CDR3 totals 15 residues.

The rearrangement joins TRBV28 to TRBJ1-5; a possible D gene is TRBD1 (5 bases). The CDR3 covers 15 residues. Germline V gives CDR1 MDHEN, CDR2 SYDVKM. Trimming removed 6 bases at V and 6 bases at J, with 18 bases between. As DNA, the CDR3 is TGTGCCAGCAGCCCAGACTCCAAGGGGCGTCAGCCCCAGCATTTT. Its protein is CASSPDSKGRQPQHF. The full variable domain, in which reference TRBV28 and TRBJ1-5 provide the parts outside the CDR3, is DVKVTQSSRYLVKRTGEKVFLECVQDMDHENMFWYRQDPGLGLRLIYFSYDVKMKEKGDIPEGYSVSREKKERFSLILESASTNQTSMYLCASSPDSKGRQPQHFGDGTRLSIL.

This clone was found many times. The chain is built from TRBV5-6 and TRBJ2-5; 9 nucleotides align to TRBD1. After removal of 1 base from V and 5 bases from J, the junction contained 3 bases not matched to a gene. The germline V gene has CDR1 SGHDT and CDR2 YYEEEE. The CDR3 is made up of 14 amino acids. Here the CDR3 DNA reads TGTGCCAGCAGCTTGTCGGGGACAGGGGAGACCCAGTACTTC. Protein sequence: CASSLSGTGETQYF.

The chain combines TRBV28 with TRBJ2-7; 8 bases match TRBD1. The CDR3 has 12 amino acids. CDR1 is MDHEN, CDR2 SYDVKM, per germline. With V trimmed by 6 bases and J by 5 bases, 3 bases remained unmatched. The CDR3 is CASSGQGHEQYF. The CDR3 DNA reads as TGTGCCAGCAGCGGACAGGGCCACGAGCAGTACTTC.

J is TRBJ1-1 and V is TRBV7-2, with TRBD1 matching 9 bases. The V gene's germline CDR1 is SGHTA and CDR2 FQGNSA. The V and J ends lost 5 bases and 7 bases, in that order; junction bases with no gene match: 5. This CDR3 has 13 residues. The CDR3 nucleotides are TGTGCCAGCAGCCGTCGACAGGGGGATGAAGCTTTCTTT. This sequence encodes CASSRRQGDEAFF.

The genes are TRBV4-1 and TRBJ1-3; the match to TRBD1 covers 7 bases. Germline values: CDR1 MGHRA, CDR2 YSYEKL. Trimming took 2 bases from V and 4 from J; bases not matched to a gene: 5. The CDR3 length is 15 residues. The CDR3 protein is CASSQPGQIGNTIYF. The CDR3 DNA reads as TGCGCCAGCAGCCAACCGGGACAGATAGGAAACACCATATATTTT.

The V call is TRBV29-1, the J call TRBJ1-6; 7 bases line up with TRBD1. Germline trimming cut 7 bases from V and 8 bases from J; bases unmatched to any gene: 8. Germline V gene data show CDR1 as SQVTM and CDR2 as ANQGSEA. The CDR3 totals 13 residues. CDR3 DNA sequence: TGCAGCGGGAAGACAGGGTTTGATTCACCCCTCCACTTT. This gives the protein CSGKTGFDSPLHF.

The chain couples TRBV19 to TRBJ1-1, with TRBD1 matching over 8 bases. Unmatched junction bases numbered 6, after V lost 3 bases and J lost 3 bases. Germline V gives CDR1 LNHDA, CDR2 SQIVND (reference sequence). CDR3 length: 15 amino acids. For the CDR3, the DNA is TGTGCCAGTAGTATCCGAACGACAGGGGACACTGAAGCTTTCTTT. It yields the protein CASSIRTTGDTEAFF.

The chain employs TRBV5-1 and TRBJ2-2; D is unresolved. Trimming removed 6 bases from V and 8 bases from J, with 11 bases in between. The CDR3 contains 12 residues. Germline CDR1 reads SGHRS; CDR2 reads YFSETQ. The CDR3, as DNA: TGCGCCAGCACCCAGAGCGCGGGGGAGCTGTTTTTT. Its protein product is CASTQSAGELFF.

The chain recombines TRBV2 with TRBJ1-2; D call uncertain. The V end was cut by 4 bases, the J end by 5 bases, with 8 bases between. This CDR3 has 12 amino acids. In germline, CDR1 is SNHLY, CDR2 FYNNEI. This CDR3 is CASSVGGYGYTF. The CDR3 region has the DNA TGTGCCAGCAGTGTAGGAGGTTATGGCTACACCTTC. Supplemented by reference TRBV2 and TRBJ1-2, the full variable domain reads EPEVTQTPSHQVTQMGQEVILRCVPISNHLYFYWYRQILGQKVEFLVSFYNNEISEKSEIFDDQFSVERPDGSNFTLKIRSTKLEDSAMYFCASSVGGYGYTFGSGTRLTVV.

The V call is TRBV15, the J call TRBJ2-5; D perhaps matches TRBD1 (6 bases). Germline CDR1 reads LNHNV; CDR2 reads YYDKDF (reference sequence). The CDR3 contains 14 residues. The V end was cut by 0 bases, the J end by 5 bases, with 10 bases between. The CDR3, as DNA: TGTGCCACCAGCAGAGACAGGGGAATCGAGACCCAGTACTTC. This encodes CATSRDRGIETQYF.